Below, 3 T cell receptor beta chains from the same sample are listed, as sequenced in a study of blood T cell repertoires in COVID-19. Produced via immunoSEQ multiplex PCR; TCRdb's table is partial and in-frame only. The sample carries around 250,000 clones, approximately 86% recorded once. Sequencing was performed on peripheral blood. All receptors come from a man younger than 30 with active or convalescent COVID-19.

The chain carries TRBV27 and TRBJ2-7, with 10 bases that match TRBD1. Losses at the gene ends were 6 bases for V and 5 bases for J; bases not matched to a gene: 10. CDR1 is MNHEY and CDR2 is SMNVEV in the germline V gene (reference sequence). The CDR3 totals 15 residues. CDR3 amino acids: CASREGQGLGDEQYF. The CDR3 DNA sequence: TGTGCCAGCAGAGAGGGACAGGGGCTTGGGGACGAGCAGTACTTC.

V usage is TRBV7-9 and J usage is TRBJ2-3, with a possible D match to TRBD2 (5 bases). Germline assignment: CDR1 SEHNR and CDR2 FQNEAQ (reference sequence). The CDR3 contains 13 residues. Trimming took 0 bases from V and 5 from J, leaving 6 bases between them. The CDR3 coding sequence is TGTGCCAGCAGCTTAGCCGGAGGAGATACGCAGTATTTT. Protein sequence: CASSLAGGDTQYF.

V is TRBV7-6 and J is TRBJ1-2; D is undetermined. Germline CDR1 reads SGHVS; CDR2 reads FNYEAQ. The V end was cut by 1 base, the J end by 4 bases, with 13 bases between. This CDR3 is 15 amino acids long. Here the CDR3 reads CASSLVPGESYGYTF. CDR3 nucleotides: TGTGCCAGCAGCTTAGTCCCCGGGGAGAGCTATGGCTACACCTTC.